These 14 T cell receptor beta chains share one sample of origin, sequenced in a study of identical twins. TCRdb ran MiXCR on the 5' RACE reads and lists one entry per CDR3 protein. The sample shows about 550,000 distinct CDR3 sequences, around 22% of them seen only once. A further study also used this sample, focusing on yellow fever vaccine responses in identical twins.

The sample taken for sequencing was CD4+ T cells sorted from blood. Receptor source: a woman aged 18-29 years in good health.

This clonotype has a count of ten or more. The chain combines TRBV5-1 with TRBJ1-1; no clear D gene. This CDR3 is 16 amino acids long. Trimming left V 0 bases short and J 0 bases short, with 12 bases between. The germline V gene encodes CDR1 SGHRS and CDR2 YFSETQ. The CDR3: CASSLERHPMNTEAFF. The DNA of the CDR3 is TGCGCCAGCAGCTTGGAACGGCACCCGATGAACACTGAAGCTTTCTTT.

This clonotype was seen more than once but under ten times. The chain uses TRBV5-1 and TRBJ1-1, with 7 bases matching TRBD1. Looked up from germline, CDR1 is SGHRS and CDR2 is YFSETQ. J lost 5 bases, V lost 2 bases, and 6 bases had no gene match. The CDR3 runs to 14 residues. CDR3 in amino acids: CASSLGTATTEAFF. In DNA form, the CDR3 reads TGCGCCAGCAGCTTAGGGACAGCTACTACTGAAGCTTTCTTT. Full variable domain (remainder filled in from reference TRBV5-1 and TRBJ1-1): KAGVTQTPRYLIKTRGQQVTLSCSPISGHRSVSWYQQTPGQGLQFLFEYFSETQRNKGNFPGRFSGRQFSNSRSEMNVSTLELGDSALYLCASSLGTATTEAFFGQGTRLTVV.

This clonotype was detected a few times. The CDR3 nucleotides are TGTGCCATCAGTGACCGAGGGGATGGGAACTCTGGAAACACCATATATTTT. Residues: CAISDRGDGNSGNTIYF. The rearrangement links TRBV10-3 to TRBJ1-3; D possibly corresponds to TRBD1 (5 bases). Trimming pared 3 bases from V and 0 bases from J, leaving 15 bases between. This CDR3 spans 17 amino acids. In germline, CDR1 is ENHRY, CDR2 SYGVKD.

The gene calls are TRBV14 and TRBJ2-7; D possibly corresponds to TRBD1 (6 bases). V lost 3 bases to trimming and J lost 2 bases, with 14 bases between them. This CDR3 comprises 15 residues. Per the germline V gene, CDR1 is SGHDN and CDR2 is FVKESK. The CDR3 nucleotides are TGTGCCAGCAGCCACCGACAGGTTGTTCCCTACGAGCAGTACTTC. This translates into CASSHRQVVPYEQYF.

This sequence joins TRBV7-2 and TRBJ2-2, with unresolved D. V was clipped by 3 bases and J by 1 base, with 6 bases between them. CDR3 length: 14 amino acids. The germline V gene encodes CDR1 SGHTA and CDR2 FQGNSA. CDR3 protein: CASSFLWNTGELFF. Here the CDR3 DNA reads TGTGCCAGCAGCTTTCTGTGGAACACCGGGGAGCTGTTTTTT.

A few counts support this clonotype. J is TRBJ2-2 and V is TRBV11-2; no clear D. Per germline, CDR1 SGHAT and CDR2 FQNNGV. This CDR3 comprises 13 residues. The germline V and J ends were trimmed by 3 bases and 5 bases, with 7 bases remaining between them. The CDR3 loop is CASSFLGTGELFF. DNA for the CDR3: TGTGCCAGCAGCTTCCTGGGGACCGGGGAGCTGTTTTTT.

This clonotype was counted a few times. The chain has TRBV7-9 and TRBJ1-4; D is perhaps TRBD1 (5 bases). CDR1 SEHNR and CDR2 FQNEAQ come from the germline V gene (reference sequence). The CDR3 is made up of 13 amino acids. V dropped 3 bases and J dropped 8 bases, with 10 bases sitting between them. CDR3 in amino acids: CASSFGGGEKLFF. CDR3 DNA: TGTGCCAGCAGCTTCGGGGGAGGGGAAAAACTGTTTTTT.

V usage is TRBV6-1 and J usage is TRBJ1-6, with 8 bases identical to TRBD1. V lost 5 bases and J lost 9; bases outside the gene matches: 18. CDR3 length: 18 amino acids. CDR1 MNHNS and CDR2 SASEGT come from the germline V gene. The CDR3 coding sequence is TGTGCCAGCAGTCCCCACCCGGACAGGGTTCGCTCTGGTTCACCCCTCCACTTT. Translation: CASSPHPDRVRSGSPLHF.

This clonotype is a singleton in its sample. The CDR3 loop is CASSVLDSWDTQYF. CDR3 DNA sequence: TGTGCCAGTAGTGTACTAGATTCCTGGGATACGCAGTATTTT. J is TRBJ2-3 and V is TRBV19; weak D call: TRBD2 (5 bases). The CDR3 contains 14 residues. Trimming removed 5 bases at V and 6 bases at J, with 15 bases between. Germline V CDR1 and CDR2: LNHDA, SQIVND (reference sequence).

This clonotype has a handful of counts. The CDR3 DNA sequence: TGTGCCAGCAGCTCCAATTGGAACACTGAAGCTTTCTTT. This encodes CASSSNWNTEAFF. The chain couples TRBV7-8 to TRBJ1-1; D unclear. Trimming removed 4 bases at V and 1 base at J, with 7 bases between. Germline loops: CDR1 SGHVS, CDR2 FQNEAQ. This CDR3 spans 13 amino acids. Looking up the rest from reference TRBV7-8 and TRBJ1-1 gives the full variable domain: GAGVSQSPRYKVAKRGQDVALRCDPISGHVSLFWYQQALGQGPEFLTYFQNEAQLDKSGLPSDRFFAERPEGSVSTLKIQRTQQEDSAVYLCASSSNWNTEAFFGQGTRLTVV.

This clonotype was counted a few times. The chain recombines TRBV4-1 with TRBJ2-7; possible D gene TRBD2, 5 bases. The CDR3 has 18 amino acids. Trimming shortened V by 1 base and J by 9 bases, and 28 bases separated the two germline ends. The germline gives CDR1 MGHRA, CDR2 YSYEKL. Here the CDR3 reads CASSQADSADVPTSRQYF. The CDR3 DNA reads TGCGCCAGCAGCCAAGCCGATAGCGCGGACGTTCCTACGAGTCGGCAGTACTTC.

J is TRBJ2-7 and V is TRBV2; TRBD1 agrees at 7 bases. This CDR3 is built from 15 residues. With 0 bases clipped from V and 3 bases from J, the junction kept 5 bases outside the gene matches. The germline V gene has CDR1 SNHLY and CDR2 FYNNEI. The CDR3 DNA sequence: TGTGCCAGCAGTGAAGCTCGGACAGGAGGCTACGAGCAGTACTTC. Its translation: CASSEARTGGYEQYF.

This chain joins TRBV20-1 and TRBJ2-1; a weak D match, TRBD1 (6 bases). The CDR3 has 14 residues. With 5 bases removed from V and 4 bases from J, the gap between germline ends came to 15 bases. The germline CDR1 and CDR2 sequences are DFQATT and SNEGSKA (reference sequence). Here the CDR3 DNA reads TGCAGTGCTGCCCGAGGGACAAGTTACAATGAGCAGTTCTTC. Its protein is CSAARGTSYNEQFF.

The CDR3 DNA reads TGTGCCAGCAGCCTGGGGACCGTCCTAATTTCTGGAAACACCATATATTTT. Encoded protein: CASSLGTVLISGNTIYF. The V and J genes are TRBV12-3 or TRBV12-4 and TRBJ1-3, with D possibly being TRBD1 (5 bases). Trimming left V 6 bases short and J 1 base short, with 19 bases between. This CDR3 spans 17 amino acids.